This T cell receptor beta chain was sequenced in a study of control samples from healthy donors and cancer patients. Germline V gene lookup returns CDR1 MDHEN and CDR2 SYDVKM. Trimming cost V 8 bases and J 1 base, with 12 bases left between them. This CDR3 is 14 amino acids long. The data were produced by immunoSEQ multiplex PCR, yet TCRdb's version contains in-frame clones alone and is incomplete. Of approximately 130,000 clones in the sample, roughly 89% were seen once. Sequences were obtained from blood. The source is a man aged 30 to 45 in good health. The chain combines TRBV28 with TRBJ2-4; D remains ambiguous. CDR3: CASETTRAKNIQYF. In nucleotides, the CDR3 is TGTGCCAGCGAAACCACCAGGGCCAAAAACATTCAGTACTTC.